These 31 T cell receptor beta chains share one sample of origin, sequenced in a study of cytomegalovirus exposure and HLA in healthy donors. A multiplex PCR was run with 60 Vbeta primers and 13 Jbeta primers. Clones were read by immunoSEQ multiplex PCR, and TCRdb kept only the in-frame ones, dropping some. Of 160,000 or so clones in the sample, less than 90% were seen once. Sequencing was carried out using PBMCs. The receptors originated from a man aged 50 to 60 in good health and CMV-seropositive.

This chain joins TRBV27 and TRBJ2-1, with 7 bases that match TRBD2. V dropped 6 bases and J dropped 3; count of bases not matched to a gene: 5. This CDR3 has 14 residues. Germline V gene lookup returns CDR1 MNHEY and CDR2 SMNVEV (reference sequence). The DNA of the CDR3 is TGTGCCAGCAGGGTGGGGGGGGGCTACAATGAGCAGTTCTTC. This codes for CASRVGGGYNEQFF.

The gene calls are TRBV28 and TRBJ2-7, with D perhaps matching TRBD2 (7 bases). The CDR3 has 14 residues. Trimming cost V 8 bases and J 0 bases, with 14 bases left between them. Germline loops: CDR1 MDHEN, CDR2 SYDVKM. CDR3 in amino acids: CASRPGGNSYEQYF. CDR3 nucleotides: TGTGCCAGCCGTCCGGGGGGCAACTCCTACGAGCAGTACTTC.

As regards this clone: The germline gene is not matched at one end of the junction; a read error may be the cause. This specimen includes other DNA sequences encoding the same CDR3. The CDR3 loop is CASSEVGGRANYGYTF. Here the CDR3 DNA reads TGTGCCAGCAGTGAAGTGGGGGGAAGAGCTAACTATGGCTATACCTTC. V is TRBV6-1 and J is TRBJ1-2; D is perhaps TRBD1 (5 bases). Germline CDR1 and CDR2: MNHNS and SASEGT. The CDR3 runs 16 residues.

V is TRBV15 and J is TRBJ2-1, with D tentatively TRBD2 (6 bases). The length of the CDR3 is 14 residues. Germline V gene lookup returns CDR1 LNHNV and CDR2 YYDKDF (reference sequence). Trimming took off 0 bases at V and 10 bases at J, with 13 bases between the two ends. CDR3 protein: CATSRDPEGGEQFF. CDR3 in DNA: TGTGCCACCAGCAGAGATCCGGAAGGAGGGGAGCAGTTCTTC.

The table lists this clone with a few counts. The CDR3 DNA is TGTGCCAGCAGCTTCCCGACAGGGGGCTACACCGGGGAGCTGTTTTTT. This gives the protein CASSFPTGGYTGELFF. The chain couples TRBV5-4 to TRBJ2-2, with 10 bases matching TRBD1. This CDR3 has 16 amino acids. Germline CDR1 reads SGHNT; CDR2 reads YYREEE (reference sequence). After removal of 2 bases from V and 3 bases from J, the junction contained 4 bases not matched to a gene.

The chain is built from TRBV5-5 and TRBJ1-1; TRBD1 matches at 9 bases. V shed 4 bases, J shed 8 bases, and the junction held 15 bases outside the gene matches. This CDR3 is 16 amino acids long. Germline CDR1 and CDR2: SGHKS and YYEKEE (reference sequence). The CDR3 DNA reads TGTGCCAGCAGCAACACCGGGACAGGGAAGAATCGGGAAGCTTTCTTT. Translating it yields CASSNTGTGKNREAFF.

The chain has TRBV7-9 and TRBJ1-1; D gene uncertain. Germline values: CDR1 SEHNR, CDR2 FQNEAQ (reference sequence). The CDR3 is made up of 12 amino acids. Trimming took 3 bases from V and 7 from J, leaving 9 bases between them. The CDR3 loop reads CASSLGGLEAFF. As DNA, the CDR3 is TGTGCCAGCAGCTTGGGAGGCCTTGAAGCTTTCTTT.

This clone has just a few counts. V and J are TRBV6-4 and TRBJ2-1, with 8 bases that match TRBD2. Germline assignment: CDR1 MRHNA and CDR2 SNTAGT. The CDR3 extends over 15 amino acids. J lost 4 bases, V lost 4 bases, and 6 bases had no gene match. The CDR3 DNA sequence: TGTGCCAGCAGTGTAGAGGCGGGAGGTTACAATGAGCAGTTCTTC. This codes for CASSVEAGGYNEQFF.

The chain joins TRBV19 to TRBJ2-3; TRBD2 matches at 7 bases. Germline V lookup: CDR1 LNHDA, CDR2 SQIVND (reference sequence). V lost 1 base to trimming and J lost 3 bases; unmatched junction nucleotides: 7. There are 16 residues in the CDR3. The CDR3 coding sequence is TGTGCCAGTAGTATAGGGGCAGCGGGACTGACAGATACGCAGTATTTT. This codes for CASSIGAAGLTDTQYF.

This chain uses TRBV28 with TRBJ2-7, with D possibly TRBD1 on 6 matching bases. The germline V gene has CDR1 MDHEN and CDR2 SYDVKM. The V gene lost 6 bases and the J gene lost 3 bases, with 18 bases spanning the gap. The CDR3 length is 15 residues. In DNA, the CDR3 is TGTGCCAGCAGGACAGCACAGGGTCTCCTCTACGAGCAGTACTTC. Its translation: CASRTAQGLLYEQYF. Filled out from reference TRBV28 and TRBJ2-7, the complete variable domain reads DVKVTQSSRYLVKRTGEKVFLECVQDMDHENMFWYRQDPGLGLRLIYFSYDVKMKEKGDIPEGYSVSREKKERFSLILESASTNQTSMYLCASRTAQGLLYEQYFGPGTRLTVT.

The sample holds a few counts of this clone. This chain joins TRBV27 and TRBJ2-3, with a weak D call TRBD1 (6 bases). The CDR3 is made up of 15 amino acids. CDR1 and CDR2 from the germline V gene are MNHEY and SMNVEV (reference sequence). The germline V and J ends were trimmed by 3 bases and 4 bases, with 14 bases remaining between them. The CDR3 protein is CASSFGRGKPDTQYF. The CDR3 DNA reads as TGTGCCAGCAGTTTTGGCAGGGGAAAACCAGATACGCAGTATTTT.

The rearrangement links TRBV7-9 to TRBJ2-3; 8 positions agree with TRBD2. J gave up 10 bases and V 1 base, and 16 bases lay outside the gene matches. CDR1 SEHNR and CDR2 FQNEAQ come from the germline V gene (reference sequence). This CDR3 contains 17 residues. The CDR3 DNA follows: TGTGCCAGCAGCTTAGAAGCTAGCGGGTCTCCGGCGGTGGCGCAGTATTTT. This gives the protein CASSLEASGSPAVAQYF.

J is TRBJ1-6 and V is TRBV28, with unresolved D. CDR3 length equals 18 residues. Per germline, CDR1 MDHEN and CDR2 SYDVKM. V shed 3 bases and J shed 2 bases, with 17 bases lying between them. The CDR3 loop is CASSFSVGELAYNSPLHF. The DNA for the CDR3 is TGTGCCAGCAGTTTTTCAGTCGGGGAGTTAGCCTATAATTCACCCCTCCACTTT.

The DNA for the CDR3 is TGTGCCAGCAGCAGGGAGCTGGGACAGGGGTTCTCCGAGCAGTACTTC. As protein: CASSRELGQGFSEQYF. The rearrangement uses TRBV9 and TRBJ2-7; 10 bases map to TRBD1. Trimming removed 4 bases from V and 6 bases from J; junction bases left unmatched: 13. This CDR3 contains 16 residues. Germline V gene sequence: CDR1 SGDLS, CDR2 YYNGEE.

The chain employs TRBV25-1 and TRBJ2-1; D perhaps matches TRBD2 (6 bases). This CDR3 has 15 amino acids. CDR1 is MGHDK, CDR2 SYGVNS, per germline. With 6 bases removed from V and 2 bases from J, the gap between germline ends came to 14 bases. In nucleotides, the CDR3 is TGTGCCAGCAGGGCTTCATCGGGAGCCTACAATGAGCAGTTCTTC. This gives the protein CASRASSGAYNEQFF.

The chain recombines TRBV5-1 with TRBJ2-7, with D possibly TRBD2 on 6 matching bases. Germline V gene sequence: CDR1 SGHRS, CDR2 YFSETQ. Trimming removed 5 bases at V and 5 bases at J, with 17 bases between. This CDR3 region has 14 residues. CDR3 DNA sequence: TGCGCCAGCAGACAATGGGCTAGCGACCACGAGCAGTACTTC. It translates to CASRQWASDHEQYF.

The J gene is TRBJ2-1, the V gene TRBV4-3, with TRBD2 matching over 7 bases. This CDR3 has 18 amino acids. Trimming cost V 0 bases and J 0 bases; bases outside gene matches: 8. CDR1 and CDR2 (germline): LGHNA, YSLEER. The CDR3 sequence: CASSQEVSGTTSYNEQFF. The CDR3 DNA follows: TGCGCCAGCAGCCAAGAGGTGTCCGGGACTACCTCCTACAATGAGCAGTTCTTC.

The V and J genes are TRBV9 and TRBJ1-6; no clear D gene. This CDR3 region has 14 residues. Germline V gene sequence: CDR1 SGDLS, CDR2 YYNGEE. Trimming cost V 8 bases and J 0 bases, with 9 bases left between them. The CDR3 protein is CASAKSSYNSPLHF. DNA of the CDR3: TGTGCCAGTGCTAAGAGCTCCTATAATTCACCCCTCCACTTT.

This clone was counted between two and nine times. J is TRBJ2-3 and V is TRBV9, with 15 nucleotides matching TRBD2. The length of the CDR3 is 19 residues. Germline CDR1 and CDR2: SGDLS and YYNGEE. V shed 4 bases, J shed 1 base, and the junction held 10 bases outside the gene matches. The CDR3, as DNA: TGTGCCAGCAGCTCCCCTCCGGGACTAGCGGGAGGTGGCACAGATACGCAGTATTTT. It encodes CASSSPPGLAGGGTDTQYF.

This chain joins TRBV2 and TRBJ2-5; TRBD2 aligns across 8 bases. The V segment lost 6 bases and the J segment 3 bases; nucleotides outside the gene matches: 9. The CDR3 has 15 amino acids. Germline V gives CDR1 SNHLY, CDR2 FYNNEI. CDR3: CASSSGTRRKETQYF. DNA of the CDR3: TGTGCCAGCAGCTCCGGGACTAGAAGGAAAGAGACCCAGTACTTC.

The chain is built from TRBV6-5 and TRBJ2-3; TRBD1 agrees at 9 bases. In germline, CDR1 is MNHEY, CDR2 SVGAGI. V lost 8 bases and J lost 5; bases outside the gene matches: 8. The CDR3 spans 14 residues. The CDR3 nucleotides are TGTGCCAGCGGGGTGGGACAGGGAGGAGATACGCAGTATTTT. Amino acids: CASGVGQGGDTQYF.

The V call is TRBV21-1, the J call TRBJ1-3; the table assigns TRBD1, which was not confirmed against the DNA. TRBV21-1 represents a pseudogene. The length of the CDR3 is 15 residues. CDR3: CASSTDRDSGNTIYF. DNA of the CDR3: TGTGCCAGCAGCACAGACAGGGACTCTGGAAACACCATATATTTT.

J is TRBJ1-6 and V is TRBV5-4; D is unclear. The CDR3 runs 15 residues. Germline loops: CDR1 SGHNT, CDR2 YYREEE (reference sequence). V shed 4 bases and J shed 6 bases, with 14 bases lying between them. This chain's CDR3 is CASSLDWGVNSPLHF. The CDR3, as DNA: TGTGCCAGCAGCCTGGACTGGGGAGTTAATTCACCCCTCCACTTT.

CDR3 bases: TGTGCCAGCAGGGAACAGGGGGCTGCTGAAGCTTTCTTT. It yields the protein CASREQGAAEAFF. The chain employs TRBV6-1 and TRBJ1-1; TRBD1 matches at 9 bases. V shed 6 bases and J 6 bases; nucleotides not matched to a gene: 5. This CDR3 has 13 residues. Looked up from germline, CDR1 is MNHNS and CDR2 is SASEGT.

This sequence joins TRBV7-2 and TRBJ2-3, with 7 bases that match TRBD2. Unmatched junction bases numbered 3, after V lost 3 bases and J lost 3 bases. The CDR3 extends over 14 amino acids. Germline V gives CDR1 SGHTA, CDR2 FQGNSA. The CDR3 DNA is TGTGCCAGCAGCTTCGCGGGGGTTACAGATACGCAGTATTTT. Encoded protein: CASSFAGVTDTQYF.

The CDR3 is CASSVELGQGYGYTF. The DNA for the CDR3 is TGTGCCAGCAGTGTGGAGTTGGGACAGGGTTATGGCTACACCTTC. The chain links TRBV9 to TRBJ1-2; 9 bases line up with TRBD1. CDR3 length: 15 amino acids. Germline CDR1 SGDLS, CDR2 YYNGEE. After removal of 5 bases from V and 5 bases from J, the junction contained 10 bases not matched to a gene.

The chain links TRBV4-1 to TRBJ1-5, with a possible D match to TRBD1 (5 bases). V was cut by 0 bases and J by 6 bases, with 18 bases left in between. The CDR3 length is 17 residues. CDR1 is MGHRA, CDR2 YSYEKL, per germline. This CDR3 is CASSQEVGREAPQPQHF. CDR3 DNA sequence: TGCGCCAGCAGCCAAGAAGTGGGCAGGGAGGCTCCTCAGCCCCAGCATTTT.

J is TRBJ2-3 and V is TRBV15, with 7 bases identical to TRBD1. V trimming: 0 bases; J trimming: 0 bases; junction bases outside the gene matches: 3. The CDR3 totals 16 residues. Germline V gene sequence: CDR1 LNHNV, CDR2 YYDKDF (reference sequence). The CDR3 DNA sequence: TGTGCCACCAGCAGAGATCGGACAGGTAGCACAGATACGCAGTATTTT. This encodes CATSRDRTGSTDTQYF.

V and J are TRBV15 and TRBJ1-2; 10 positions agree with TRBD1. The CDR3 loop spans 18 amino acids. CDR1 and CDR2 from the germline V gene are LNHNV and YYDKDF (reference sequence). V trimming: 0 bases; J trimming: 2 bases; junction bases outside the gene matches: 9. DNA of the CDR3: TGTGCCACCAGCAGAGATAGGGACAGGGGAAGTGGCAACTATGGCTACACCTTC. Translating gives CATSRDRDRGSGNYGYTF.

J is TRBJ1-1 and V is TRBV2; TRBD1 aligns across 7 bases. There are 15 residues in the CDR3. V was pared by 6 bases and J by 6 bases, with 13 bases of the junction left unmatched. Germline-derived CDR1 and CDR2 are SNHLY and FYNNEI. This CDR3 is CASRLTPGGIAEAFF. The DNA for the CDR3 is TGTGCCAGCAGGTTGACCCCAGGGGGTATCGCTGAAGCTTTCTTT.

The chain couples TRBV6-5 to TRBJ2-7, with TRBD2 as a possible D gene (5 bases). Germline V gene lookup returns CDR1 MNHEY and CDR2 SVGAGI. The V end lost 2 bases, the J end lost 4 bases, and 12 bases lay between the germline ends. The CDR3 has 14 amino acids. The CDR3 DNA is TGTGCCAGCAGTTACCGACGGGGATTATACGAGCAGTACTTC. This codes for CASSYRRGLYEQYF.